Presented here are 15 T cell receptor beta chains from one specimen sequenced in a study of cytomegalovirus exposure and HLA in healthy donors. Primers included in the PCR were 60 Vbeta and 13 Jbeta primers. Sequencing used immunoSEQ multiplex PCR; TCRdb keeps in-frame clones, though not all of them. This table has 150,000 to 200,000 clones, about 74% appearing once. Sequencing used PBMCs. Source of these receptors: a male donor in good health and CMV-seronegative.

V and J are TRBV30 and TRBJ1-6; possibly TRBD1 for D (5 bases). The germline V gene has CDR1 GTSNPN and CDR2 SVGIG (reference sequence). This CDR3 spans 16 amino acids. Trimming removed 3 bases from V and 7 bases from J, with 19 bases in between. The CDR3 DNA sequence: TGTGCCTGGAGAAGAATCGGGGGACGGGACAATTCACCCCTCCACTTT. Translated: CAWRRIGGRDNSPLHF. Filled out from reference TRBV30 and TRBJ1-6, the complete variable domain reads SQTIHQWPATLVQPVGSPLSLECTVEGTSNPNLYWYRQAAGRGLQLLFYSVGIGQISSEVPQNLSASRPQDRQFILSSKKLLLSDSGFYLCAWRRIGGRDNSPLHFGNGTRLTVT.

V is TRBV4-3 and J is TRBJ2-5; TRBD2 aligns across 8 bases. The germline V gene encodes CDR1 LGHNA and CDR2 YSLEER. There are 15 residues in the CDR3. The junction had 11 bases not matched to a gene; V was cut back by 0 bases and J by 11 bases. The CDR3 loop is CASSQDVGRGFAQYF. In DNA, the CDR3 is TGCGCCAGCAGCCAAGATGTCGGGAGGGGGTTCGCGCAGTACTTC.

This clone was counted only a few times. The genes are TRBV10-3 and TRBJ1-1; D ambiguous. The CDR3 has 13 amino acids. V was cut by 2 bases and J by 3 bases, with 7 bases left in between. CDR1 and CDR2 (germline): ENHRY, SYGVKD. CDR3 residues: CAISEGTHTEAFF. The CDR3 DNA follows: TGTGCCATCAGTGAGGGCACCCACACTGAAGCTTTCTTT.

The rearrangement joins TRBV28 to TRBJ2-3, with 9 bases identical to TRBD2. V lost 4 bases, J lost 7 bases, and 18 bases stayed unmatched. The CDR3 has 18 residues. Germline-derived CDR1 and CDR2 are MDHEN and SYDVKM. The CDR3 loop reads CASSSHPGIAGVYYTQYF. The DNA for the CDR3 is TGTGCCAGCAGTTCCCACCCGGGGATAGCGGGAGTGTATTATACGCAGTATTTT.

This rearrangement joins TRBV6-1 to TRBJ1-1; D is perhaps TRBD1 (6 bases). V was pared by 4 bases and J by 1 base, with 10 bases between. Per the germline V gene, CDR1 is MNHNS and CDR2 is SASEGT. The CDR3 length is 14 residues. The CDR3 DNA reads TGTGCCAGCAGTGCCGGGACACGGAACACTGAAGCTTTCTTT. Protein sequence: CASSAGTRNTEAFF.

The chain couples TRBV18 to TRBJ1-1; unclear D gene. V lost 3 bases and J lost 7, with 12 bases in between. Germline V gene sequence: CDR1 KGHSH, CDR2 LQKENI. The CDR3 is 13 residues long. The CDR3 DNA follows: TGTGCCAGCTCACCCCCAATGCAGGTTGAAGCTTTCTTT. This translates into CASSPPMQVEAFF.

The rearrangement joins TRBV6-5 to TRBJ1-6, with 10 bases matching TRBD1. V shed 5 bases, J shed 9 bases, and the junction held 4 bases outside the gene matches. Germline CDR1 and CDR2: MNHEY and SVGAGI. The CDR3 contains 14 residues. Here the CDR3 DNA reads TGTGCCAGCAGTCGACAGGGGGCTACTTCACCCCTCCACTTT. Its protein product is CASSRQGATSPLHF.

A note on this clone: Other DNA sequences from this sample encode an identical CDR3 as well. This chain uses TRBV6-1 with TRBJ2-5, with D perhaps TRBD2 (6 bases). This CDR3 spans 14 amino acids. Deletions cut 6 bases from V and 5 bases from J, with 16 bases between. Looked up from germline, CDR1 is MNHNS and CDR2 is SASEGT. Here the CDR3 DNA reads TGTGCCAGCAGCGTCGCACTAGCCAGGGAGACCCAGTACTTC. It codes for CASSVALARETQYF.

This clone was found a few times. The J gene is TRBJ1-4, the V gene TRBV7-2; D unclear. This CDR3 spans 14 amino acids. Germline CDR1 is SGHTA and CDR2 is FQGNSA. V was clipped by 5 bases and J by 8 bases, with 15 bases between them. CDR3 nucleotides: TGTGCCAGCAGCCATCCTCGGTCCTTCGAAAAACTGTTTTTT. Translation: CASSHPRSFEKLFF.

This clone was detected a few times. Here the CDR3 reads CASSLHGQYVYQPQHF. DNA for the CDR3: TGTGCCAGCAGCCTCCACGGACAGTATGTCTATCAGCCCCAGCATTTT. The J gene is TRBJ1-5, the V gene TRBV6-4; a weak D match, TRBD1 (6 bases). The CDR3 contains 16 residues. Trimming took off 6 bases at V and 5 bases at J, with 20 bases between the two ends. The germline gives CDR1 MRHNA, CDR2 SNTAGT.

The chain employs TRBV5-1 and TRBJ1-5; a weak D match, TRBD1 (6 bases). The germline V gene has CDR1 SGHRS and CDR2 YFSETQ. The CDR3 runs to 14 residues. The V end lost 5 bases, the J end lost 5 bases, and 14 bases lay between the germline ends. The CDR3 loop is CASRPNREDQPQHF. CDR3 coding DNA: TGCGCCAGCAGGCCAAACAGGGAAGATCAGCCCCAGCATTTT.

The CDR3 region has the DNA TGTGCCAGCAGCGCCTATCCCGCGCAGGGATGGAACGGGGAGCTGTTTTTT. Amino acids: CASSAYPAQGWNGELFF. The V gene is TRBV9, the J gene TRBJ2-2; D is possibly TRBD1 (5 bases). Germline loops: CDR1 SGDLS, CDR2 YYNGEE. V was shortened by 3 bases and J by 7 bases, with 22 bases between the two germline ends. The CDR3 totals 17 residues.

This chain connects TRBV18 to TRBJ1-4; no clear D. V lost 4 bases, J lost 8 bases, and 14 bases lay in between. Germline V gene lookup returns CDR1 KGHSH and CDR2 LQKENI. CDR3 length: 14 amino acids. The CDR3 bases are TGTGCCAGCTCACAGGAAACTTCGCGGGAAAAACTGTTTTTT. Translated, it gives CASSQETSREKLFF.

This rearrangement joins TRBV7-9 to TRBJ2-7; no clear D gene. Trimming stripped 7 bases from V and 0 bases from J, with 4 bases between. The CDR3 consists of 11 residues. Germline V gene data show CDR1 as SEHNR and CDR2 as FQNEAQ (reference sequence). CDR3 coding DNA: TGTGCCAGCACGGGCTCCTACGAGCAGTACTTC. Encoded protein: CASTGSYEQYF.

This clone was found once. The chain employs TRBV18 and TRBJ2-5; D possibly corresponds to TRBD2 (5 bases). Germline V lookup: CDR1 KGHSH, CDR2 LQKENI. Trimming took off 10 bases at V and 5 bases at J, with 23 bases between the two ends. This CDR3 has 15 residues. CDR3 in DNA: TGTGCCACCCCCGGGTTAGCGCTTCCGGTGGAGACCCAGTACTTC. Its protein is CATPGLALPVETQYF.